The clone carrying this T cell receptor beta chain came up a few times. Its antigen is unknown. This sample is part of a study of T-cell memory formation after mild COVID-19. At the level of the study: For the most part, TCR clusters were specific to one donor.

The CDR3 loop spans 14 amino acids. Germline V gene data show CDR1 as SGHVS and CDR2 as FQNEAQ. With 4 bases removed from V and 8 bases from J, the gap between germline ends came to 12 bases. TCRdb ran MiXCR on the 5' RACE reads and lists one entry per CDR3 protein. Here the sample spans about 270,000 distinct CDR3 sequences, 16% being singletons. Study observations and caveats: Day 15 to 85 contracting clones showed balanced CD4/CD8; later expanders leaned CD4+. Some SARS-CoV-2-responding clones were already detected in memory before infection. CD4+ contracting clones were mainly CM and EM; CD8+ ones, EMRA.

This receptor was obtained from a man aged 18 to 29 who had mild COVID-19 (a few samples of this study predate the infection). Cell type and time point are not known. The sequencing input was PBMCs or a T cell subset sorted from them (not recorded which). The chain couples TRBV7-8 to TRBJ1-6, with D possibly TRBD1 on 5 matching bases. The CDR3 bases are TGTGCCAGCAGCTCGGGGGGTGACGATTCACCCCTCCACTTT. Residues: CASSSGGDDSPLHF.